This T cell receptor beta chain comes out of a study of shared clonotypes between healthy human individuals. Background on the study: The cohort comprised a couple of women and a few men. Their ages spanned 18 to 49 years. General study results and limits: Richness estimates generally favored naive over memory subsets.

CD4+ cell separation produced CD45RA+ naive and CD45RA-negative memory subsets. The table came from immunoSEQ multiplex PCR; TCRdb's copy has only in-frame clones and leaves some out. The table lists approximately 1,500,000 clones, over 95% of them singletons. Germline CDR1 is MNHEY and CDR2 is SVGAGI. The CDR3 extends over 14 amino acids. V was trimmed by 6 bases and J by 7 bases, leaving 16 bases between them. In this sample, this clone turned up once. Antigen: not known. This TCR was recovered from a man aged 30 to 45 in good health. Sequencing used naive CD4+ T cells sorted from blood. Subset noted: CD45RA+ positively selected. V usage is TRBV6-5 and J usage is TRBJ1-5; no reliable D call. The CDR3 region is CASRGVRPLQPQHF. DNA for the CDR3: TGTGCCAGCAGAGGCGTAAGGCCCCTACAGCCCCAGCATTTT.